The text below deals with one T cell receptor beta chain. Its antigen is currently unknown. The purity of all sorted populations exceeded 95%. This entry belongs to a study of beta chain features in type 1 diabetes. Study-level background: No age, gender or cell yield differences were seen between patients and healthy donors.

Germline V lookup: CDR1 SNHLY, CDR2 FYNNEI. V shed 4 bases and J shed 2 bases, with 14 bases lying between them. This CDR3 contains 15 residues. The investigators reverse transcribed all of the isolated RNA, so they sequenced expressed TCRB transcripts. Only in-frame clones appear in the TCRdb table, and some are missing; sequencing was by immunoSEQ multiplex PCR. Of 900,000 or so clones in the sample, roughly 16% were seen once. Study results and caveats: The study found fewer insertions and more deletions at VDJ junctions in type 1 diabetes patients. Healthy donors had naive, central memory and Treg TCRB repertoires that appeared less similar than those seen among patients.

The sequence derives from a woman under 30 in good health. The rearrangement links TRBV2 to TRBJ2-5, with D possibly matching TRBD1 (5 bases). Sequencing was carried out using naive CD4+ T cells from blood. CDR3 residues: CASSVDAYRQETQYF. DNA of the CDR3: TGTGCCAGCAGTGTCGACGCCTACAGGCAAGAGACCCAGTACTTC.